A selection of T cell receptor beta chains follows, all from one sample in a study of beta chain features in type 1 diabetes. Here immunoSEQ multiplex PCR was the method, and the copy in TCRdb shows in-frame clones only, minus some. The table includes under 850,000 clones, around an eighth detected once. Sequencing input: naive CD4+ T cells from blood. The source is a young man with type 1 diabetes. CDR3s leave out the opening cysteine and the closing phenylalanine or tryptophan. A D gene is named only where the DNA matches it firmly.

len	d_gene	v_gene	CDR3aa
12	TRBD1	TRBV6-4	ASSEQGASGELF
10	-	TRBV2	ASSAQQAGYT
10	-	TRBV30	AWNEDSYEQY
12	-	TRBV4-2	ASSLPTTTDTQY
12	-	TRBV7-9	ASSLASGAAEQY
11	-	TRBV9	ASSLSGGNTIY
14	TRBD2	TRBV7-3	ASSPSLAASTDTQY
11	TRBD2	TRBV7-6	ASSFSGGYEQY
14	TRBD2	TRBV2	ASSSRLAGIQETQY
12	-	TRBV7-2	ASSLVNGDTEAF
12	TRBD1	TRBV7-2	ASSPDRGRPEAF
12	-	TRBV30	AWSKTGLGTEAF
13	-	TRBV2	ASSGAAVRNYGYT
11	-	TRBV13	ASSLITQDTQY
15	-	TRBV10-3	AISEGVGRRGQETQY
13	TRBD1	TRBV19	ASSTGRGGNTEAF
11	-	TRBV11-2	ASSPGVSAEAF
14	TRBD2	TRBV4-2	ASSQNLERGGDTQY
9	-	TRBV6-1	ASTLSDEQF
13	TRBD2	TRBV9	ASSVGTSVPNEQF
13	-	TRBV5-6	ASSLRAPSTDTQY
11	-	TRBV30	AWRSESNYGYT
10	-	TRBV30	AWGTTNEKLF
16	-	TRBV10-3	AISERGVRRPFTDTQY
14	TRBD1	TRBV6-1	ASSVPGGQENSPLH
13	-	TRBV5-1	ASSFSVGGQETQY
14	TRBD2	TRBV9	ASSAPGTSGVETQY
14	-	TRBV28	ASSLGYEWGGNIQY
15	-	TRBV6-1	ASSDNRVRDSNQPQH
17	-	TRBV9	ASSVSTLGVSSGANVLT
12	-	TRBV7-2	ASRRQDALGTQY
17	TRBD2	TRBV15	ATSSAGRGTHFSYNEQF
11	-	TRBV7-9	ASSVRDNYGYT
11	-	TRBV25-1	ASSEWGVPEAF
12	-	TRBV7-6	ASSLGDPNQPQH
11	-	TRBV18	ASSPGLQETQY
14	TRBD2	TRBV2	ASTRAGLSNTGELF
11	-	TRBV6-1	ASSEAFGSPLH
8	-	TRBV18	ASSRETQY
14	-	TRBV15	ATSRDGYSEGNTIY
15	TRBD1	TRBV4-1	ASSQAPRGQGTDTQY
11	-	TRBV29-1	SVAQGLGNTIY
10	-	TRBV2	ASTLDTPSPF
13	TRBD2	TRBV6-5	ASSGTSGGYNEQF
12	TRBD1	TRBV6-1	ASSEGQGKDGYT
13	-	TRBV25-1	ASSGTTKPELALH
13	TRBD1	TRBV13	ASSQKTGSGEKLF
12	-	TRBV11-3	ASSSRWDTDTQY
10	TRBD1	TRBV30	AWDRVVTEAF